The rows below give T cell receptor beta chains drawn from one sample of a study of T cell repertoires in cytomegalovirus infection. TCRdb independently ran MiXCR on the reads; one entry per CDR3 protein. The repertoire holds approximately 110,000 distinct CDR3 sequences, with approximately 30% as singletons. Their antigen targets remain unknown. The sequences come from CD8+ T cells from cultured PBMCs, collected from culture after CMV antigen stimulation. These receptors were obtained from a human donor in good health (CMV status not recorded). Some clones in this sample may be carry-over from other donors' samples. Both conserved end residues are part of each CDR3. D genes are given only for firm matches. Expanded clones are given a class, and other clones once, few, many or no size at all.

D gene | clone size | J gene | V gene | CDR3 DNA | CDR3 protein
NA | many | TRBJ2-7 | TRBV7-2 | TGTGCCAGCAGCTTACACGTCTACGAGCAGTACTTC | CASSLHVYEQYF
NA | NA | TRBJ1-1 | TRBV7-2 | TGTGCCAGCAGCTTAGGGGGAAGGAAAATGAACACTGAAGCTTTCTTT | CASSLGGRKMNTEAFF
NA | NA | TRBJ1-1 | TRBV6-1 | TGTGCCAGCAACCCCAGGGAAATGAACACTGAAGCTTTCTTT | CASNPREMNTEAFF
NA | few | TRBJ2-6 | TRBV5-1 | TGCGCCAGCAGCGGGGAGACAGGACTCTCTGGGGCCAACGTCCTGACTTTC | CASSGETGLSGANVLTF
NA | once | TRBJ1-3 | TRBV4-1 | TGCGCCAGCAGCCAAGATGATGGGACAAATTGGAACACCATATATTTT | CASSQDDGTNWNTIYF
NA | NA | TRBJ2-3 | TRBV2 | TGTGCCGACTGGGGGGGCTCCACAGATACGCAGTATTTT | CADWGGSTDTQYF
TRBD1 | few | TRBJ1-6 | TRBV7-9 | TGTGCCAGCAGCCCCCCCGACAGGGTTCGTTCACCCCTCCACTTT | CASSPPDRVRSPLHF
TRBD2 | many | TRBJ2-7 | TRBV7-8 | TGTGCCAGCAGCCCCGGGGGGGCCTATTCCTACGAGCAGTACTTC | CASSPGGAYSYEQYF
NA | many | TRBJ2-5 | TRBV6-1 | TGTGCCAGCAGTGGGCACCTTCAAGAGACCCAGTACTTC | CASSGHLQETQYF
NA | few | TRBJ1-2 | TRBV7-8 | TGTGCCAGCAGCTTAGTGGGGGGAAGTGGTGGCTACACCTTC | CASSLVGGSGGYTF
TRBD2 | NA | TRBJ2-1 | TRBV4-1 | TGCGCCAGCAGCCAACCCGACGGGGGGGGGACCAAAAAGTACAATGAGCAGTTCTTC | CASSQPDGGGTKKYNEQFF
TRBD1 | many | TRBJ1-5 | TRBV7-2 | TGTGCCAGCAGTTTGACAGGGGGAGGCTATAGCAATCAGCCCCAGCATTTT | CASSLTGGGYSNQPQHF
NA | NA | TRBJ2-1 | TRBV4-3 | TGCGCCAGCAGCCAAGGGTGGAGGGGGGCCTCCAATGAGCAGTTCTTC | CASSQGWRGASNEQFF
NA | NA | TRBJ1-4 | TRBV27 | TGTGCCAGCAGTCCTGACCGCCGGGAAAAACTGTTTTTT | CASSPDRREKLFF
NA | many | TRBJ2-5 | TRBV7-7 | TGTGCTAGCAGCTTAAGGCCCAACGTGGAGACCCAGTACTTC | CASSLRPNVETQYF
TRBD2 | NA | TRBJ2-1 | TRBV27 | TGTGCCAGCAGGGGACTAGCGGGGGAGCTATACAATGAGCAGTTCTTC | CASRGLAGELYNEQFF
NA | few | TRBJ2-1 | TRBV7-8 | TGTGCCAGCAGCTTTTTCCTCGACGGCAATGAGCAGTTCTTC | CASSFFLDGNEQFF
NA | NA | TRBJ2-1 | TRBV27 | TGTGCCAGCAGTTCGGGGCGCGACAACTACAATGAGCAGTTCTTC | CASSSGRDNYNEQFF
NA | NA | TRBJ2-1 | TRBV27 | TGTGCCAGCAGTTACAGGGTCCTGTTAAGGGATGAGCAGTTCTTC | CASSYRVLLRDEQFF
NA | few | TRBJ2-3 | TRBV24-1 | TGTGCCACTACGGATCGGGGCACAGATACGCAGTATTTT | CATTDRGTDTQYF
NA | many | TRBJ1-5 | TRBV7-2 | TGTGCCAGCAGCTTAGGGACAGACGTATATAGCAATCAGCCCCAGCATTTT | CASSLGTDVYSNQPQHF
TRBD2 | many | TRBJ2-3 | TRBV7-2 | TGTGCCAGCAGCCTAGTAGCAGCGCGGGGGGACGAAGATACGCAGTATTTT | CASSLVAARGDEDTQYF
NA | few | TRBJ2-1 | TRBV11-1 | TGTGCCAGCAGCGACCGACTTGCCTACAATGAGCAGTTCTTC | CASSDRLAYNEQFF
NA | NA | TRBJ2-1 | TRBV6-5 | TGTGCCAGCAGTTACTCGATGCAGGGTCTACGGAATGAGCAGTTCTTC | CASSYSMQGLRNEQFF
TRBD1 | NA | TRBJ1-4 | TRBV6-8 | TGTGCCAGCAGGGGAGAGACAGGGCCTGCAACTAATGAAAAACTGTTTTTT | CASRGETGPATNEKLFF
NA | NA | TRBJ1-1 | TRBV5-6 | TGTGCCAGCAGCTCCAGGTTGGTGAGCACTGAAGCTTTCTTT | CASSSRLVSTEAFF
TRBD1 | NA | TRBJ2-3 | TRBV6-6 | TGTGCCAGCACCGACGGGACAGAAAGCACAGATACGCAGTATTTT | CASTDGTESTDTQYF
NA | many | TRBJ2-1 | TRBV28 | TGTGCCAGCAGCGCCCCGGGATCGAGCTACAATGAGCAGTTCTTC | CASSAPGSSYNEQFF
TRBD2 | NA | TRBJ2-7 | TRBV12-3/TRBV12-4 | TGTGCCAGCAGCTTCGGGGGGGATTTCTACGAGCAGTACTTC | CASSFGGDFYEQYF
TRBD2 | NA | TRBJ2-3 | TRBV6-1 | TGTGCCAGCAGTGCTAGCGGGGAAAGCAGCCCGCAGTATTTT | CASSASGESSPQYF
TRBD1 | NA | TRBJ2-2 | TRBV6-5 | TGTGCCAGCAGTTACGCAATACAGGGGGCCACCGGGGAGCTGTTTTTT | CASSYAIQGATGELFF
NA | NA | TRBJ2-7 | TRBV5-5 | TGTGCCAGCAGCTTGCAGGGGCTAGCGAATTCCGAGCAGTACTTC | CASSLQGLANSEQYF
NA | many | TRBJ1-2 | TRBV19 | TGTGCCAGTAGTATTGCCGGGGGCGATGGCTACACCTTC | CASSIAGGDGYTF
TRBD1 | NA | TRBJ2-3 | TRBV12-3/TRBV12-4 | TGTGCCAGCAGCGCCAGACAGGGTCGGGGCACAGATACGCAGTATTTT | CASSARQGRGTDTQYF
NA | NA | TRBJ1-2 | TRBV7-9 | TGTGCCAGCAGCTTGGTGTTATGGCCTAAGGGGAACTATGGCTACACCTTC | CASSLVLWPKGNYGYTF
NA | many | TRBJ1-5 | TRBV5-6 | TGTGCCAGCAGCCCCCCGGGACACACTGTCGAGGATCAGCCCCAGCATTTT | CASSPPGHTVEDQPQHF
NA | few | TRBJ2-1 | TRBV2 | TGTGCCAGCAGTGGCAGTCTAGCGCTACTCAATGAGCAGTTCTTC | CASSGSLALLNEQFF
TRBD1 | few | TRBJ1-4 | TRBV10-3 | TGTGCCATCAGTAACACACCGGGACAGGGGGCAACTAATGAAAAACTGTTTTTT | CAISNTPGQGATNEKLFF
TRBD1 | few | TRBJ2-7 | TRBV28 | TGTGCCAGCAGCTTAATCCGGACAGGGCCTTCCTACGAGCAGTACTTC | CASSLIRTGPSYEQYF
TRBD1 | few | TRBJ1-1 | TRBV7-2 | TGTGCCAGCAGATCGGGTCCGACAGGGGGCGAGAGCACTGAAGCTTTCTTT | CASRSGPTGGESTEAFF
NA | NA | TRBJ2-7 | TRBV3-1 | TGTGCCAGCAGCCAAGCTGACGTCCTCGAGCAGTACTTC | CASSQADVLEQYF
TRBD1 | NA | TRBJ2-7 | TRBV7-6 | TGTGCCAGCAGCCTAGGTGGGACAGGGAATTACGAGCAGTACTTC | CASSLGGTGNYEQYF
TRBD2 | NA | TRBJ2-7 | TRBV27 | TGTGCCAGCAGTTCCTCTAGCGGGGGTTTCTACGAGCAGTACTTC | CASSSSSGGFYEQYF
NA | few | TRBJ1-5 | TRBV15 | TGTGCCACCAGCAGAGATTCAGGGCTCAATCAGCCCCAGCATTTT | CATSRDSGLNQPQHF